This T cell receptor beta chain was profiled in a study of beta chain features in type 1 diabetes. About the study: Age, gender and cell yields were alike across patients and healthy donors.

The entirety of the isolated RNA underwent reverse transcription, so expressed TCRB transcripts were sequenced. Using immunoSEQ multiplex PCR, the repertoire was profiled, and TCRdb retains in-frame clones only, with some absent. The sample has approximately 470,000 clones, roughly 31% seen once. This CDR3 is 12 amino acids long. CDR1 is SGDLS and CDR2 is YYNGEE in the germline V gene. Trimming left V 0 bases short and J 6 bases short, with 5 bases between. This sequence joins TRBV9 and TRBJ2-3; D unclear. The sample was naive CD4+ T cells from blood. The receptor was derived from a man between 18 and 29 years old in good health. Written as DNA, the CDR3 is TGTGCCAGCAGCGTAGCTATGGATACGCAGTATTTT. Its translation is CASSVAMDTQYF.